A single sample is the source of the 12 T cell receptor beta chains below, sequenced in a study of CD8+ T cells in alopecia areata. The sample's treatment: oral pan-JAK inhibitor, 5-10 mg twice daily. Sequencing used cDNA as its template, made by extracting RNA and reverse transcribing it. Only in-frame clones appear in the TCRdb table, and some are missing; sequencing was by immunoSEQ multiplex PCR. The table has fewer than 200,000 clones, 58% seen once. Sequencing was performed on CD4+ T cells sorted from blood, taken at approximately week 61, from a patient treated with tofacitinib. The source is a human donor with alopecia areata.

About this clone: Other DNA sequences from this sample encode an identical CDR3 as well. The J gene is TRBJ2-3, the V gene TRBV6-5, with D hard to call. The germline V and J ends were trimmed by 6 bases and 5 bases, with 6 bases remaining between them. From germline, CDR1 is MNHEY and CDR2 SVGAGI. The CDR3 length is 11 residues. CDR3 amino acids: CASSPGDTQYF. In DNA, the CDR3 is TGTGCCAGCAGCCCGGGAGATACGCAGTATTTT.

The chain recombines TRBV7-6 with TRBJ2-5; the match to TRBD2 covers 7 bases. This CDR3 is 14 amino acids long. Germline CDR1 SGHVS, CDR2 FNYEAQ. V trimming: 6 bases; J trimming: 3 bases; junction bases outside the gene matches: 7. The CDR3 sequence is CASSTEAGKETQYF. CDR3 nucleotide sequence: TGTGCCAGCAGTACAGAAGCGGGGAAAGAGACCCAGTACTTC.

This clone has a handful of counts. The chain joins TRBV6-5 to TRBJ2-7; D tentatively fits TRBD1 or TRBD2 (5 bases each). This CDR3 has 15 residues. The V gene lost 7 bases and the J gene lost 2 bases, with 18 bases spanning the gap. Germline V gene sequence: CDR1 MNHEY, CDR2 SVGAGI. The CDR3 coding sequence is TGTGCCAGCACCCTAAATAATCAGGGAGCCTACGAGCAGTACTTC. It encodes CASTLNNQGAYEQYF.

The genes are TRBV10-3 and TRBJ1-1, with D possibly TRBD1 on 6 matching bases. The germline gives CDR1 ENHRY, CDR2 SYGVKD. V dropped 7 bases and J dropped 1 base, with 10 bases sitting between them. This CDR3 region has 13 residues. For the CDR3, the DNA is TGTGCCATCAAACTACAGGGGAACACTGAAGCTTTCTTT. Translated, it gives CAIKLQGNTEAFF.

The rearrangement links TRBV15 to TRBJ1-4; weak D call: TRBD1 (5 bases). Per germline, CDR1 LNHNV and CDR2 YYDKDF (reference sequence). There are 17 residues in the CDR3. V shed 2 bases and J shed 0 bases, with 13 bases lying between them. The CDR3 here is CATSRQGGRATNEKLFF. In DNA form, the CDR3 reads TGTGCCACCAGCAGACAGGGAGGTCGAGCAACTAATGAAAAACTGTTTTTT.

The chain carries TRBV4-2 and TRBJ2-3; D unresolved. This CDR3 contains 13 residues. CDR1 and CDR2 (germline): LGHNA, YNFKEQ. V lost 1 base, J lost 6 bases, and 8 bases lay in between. CDR3 DNA sequence: TGTGCCAGCAGCCAAGGGGCGGACGATACGCAGTATTTT. Protein: CASSQGADDTQYF.

The chain is built from TRBV9 and TRBJ2-1; no firm D call. Looked up from germline, CDR1 is SGDLS and CDR2 is YYNGEE. The CDR3 sequence is 13 residues long. The V gene lost 0 bases and the J gene lost 6 bases, with 7 bases spanning the gap. The DNA for the CDR3 is TGTGCCAGCAGCGTAGCTCTGGCCAATGAGCAGTTCTTC. Its translation: CASSVALANEQFF.

This clone was seen a few times. The chain employs TRBV5-1 and TRBJ2-5; 13 bases agree with TRBD2. CDR3 length equals 16 residues. After removal of 3 bases from V and 3 bases from J, the junction contained 5 bases not matched to a gene. From germline, CDR1 is SGHRS and CDR2 YFSETQ. The DNA of the CDR3 is TGCGCCAGCAGCTCCGGGACTAGCGGGACAAAAGAGACCCAGTACTTC. Protein product: CASSSGTSGTKETQYF.

Only a few counts were recorded for this clone. The chain carries TRBV19 and TRBJ2-3; D may match TRBD1 or TRBD2 (5 bases each). This CDR3 region has 14 residues. V lost 5 bases, J lost 2 bases, and 11 bases lay in between. Germline lookup yields CDR1 LNHDA and CDR2 SQIVND (reference sequence). CDR3 DNA: TGTGCCAGTAGTGTGGGGACCTACACAGATACGCAGTATTTT. Its protein product is CASSVGTYTDTQYF.

This sequence joins TRBV30 and TRBJ1-1; D is perhaps TRBD1 (5 bases). Germline V gene lookup returns CDR1 GTSNPN and CDR2 SVGIG (reference sequence). Between the trimmed V and J ends, which lost 0 bases and 4 bases, there was a span of 12 bases. The CDR3 runs to 14 residues. DNA for the CDR3: TGTGCCTGGAGTGTAATGGGCAGGGTCACTGAAGCTTTCTTT. It specifies CAWSVMGRVTEAFF.

The chain employs TRBV29-1 and TRBJ2-7, with 8 nucleotides matching TRBD1. This CDR3 has 16 residues. The trim removed 6 bases at V and 3 bases at J, leaving 16 bases unmatched. Germline loops: CDR1 SQVTM, CDR2 ANQGSEA. CDR3 region: CSVRTGNGVTYYEQYF. CDR3 DNA sequence: TGCAGCGTCCGGACAGGGAACGGGGTGACATACTACGAGCAGTACTTC.

The chain joins TRBV29-1 to TRBJ2-5, with TRBD2 as a possible D gene (6 bases). Germline CDR1 SQVTM, CDR2 ANQGSEA. V gave up 7 bases and J gave up 5 bases, with 17 bases separating them. This CDR3 is 13 amino acids long. The CDR3 is CSAKGRGGETQYF. DNA of the CDR3: TGCAGCGCCAAAGGGCGGGGAGGTGAGACCCAGTACTTC.